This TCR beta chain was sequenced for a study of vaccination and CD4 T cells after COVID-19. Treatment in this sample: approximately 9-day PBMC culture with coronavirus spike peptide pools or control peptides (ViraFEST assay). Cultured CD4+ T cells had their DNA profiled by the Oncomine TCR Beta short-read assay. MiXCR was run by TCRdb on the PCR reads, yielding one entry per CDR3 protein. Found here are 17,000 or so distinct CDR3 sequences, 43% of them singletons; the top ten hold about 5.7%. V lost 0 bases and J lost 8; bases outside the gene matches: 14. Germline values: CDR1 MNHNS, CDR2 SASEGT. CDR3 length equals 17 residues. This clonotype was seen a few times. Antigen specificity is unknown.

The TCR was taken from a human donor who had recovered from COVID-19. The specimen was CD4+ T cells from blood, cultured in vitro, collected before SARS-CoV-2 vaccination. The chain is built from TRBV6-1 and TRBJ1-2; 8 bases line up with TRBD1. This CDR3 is CASSEASAGGVRRGYTF. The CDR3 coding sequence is TGTGCCAGCAGTGAAGCTTCGGCAGGGGGCGTACGTCGAGGCTACACCTTC.